Listed below are T cell receptor beta chains from one sample, sequenced in a study of vaccination and CD4 T cells after COVID-19. Their antigens are not known. TCRdb ran MiXCR on the PCR reads and lists one entry per CDR3 protein. This sample has about 16,000 distinct CDR3 sequences; 52% occur once, and the top ten carry around 7.9%. The sequenced sample was CD4+ T cells from blood, cultured in vitro. The receptors were sampled from a human donor who had recovered from COVID-19. The CDR3 runs from the conserved cysteine through the conserved F or W. The order of the fields is J gene, V gene, clone size, D gene, CDR3 DNA, CDR3 protein. The D gene is left open where the match is weak. Size tells how often a clone was seen (once, few, many) or the class of an expanded clone, and some rows leave it out.

TRBJ2-7,TRBV7-3,few,TRBD1,TGTGCCAGCAGCTTAATGGGGACAGGGACCTACGAGCAGTACTTC,CASSLMGTGTYEQYF
TRBJ1-1,TRBV7-3,NA,NA,TGTGCCAGCAGCTTAGCGGGGGTGAACACTGAAGCTTTCTTT,CASSLAGVNTEAFF
TRBJ2-3,TRBV7-9,few,NA,TGTGCCAGCAGCTTATCAACAGGAAGCACAGATACGCAGTATTTT,CASSLSTGSTDTQYF
TRBJ2-6,TRBV7-9,NA,NA,TGTGCCAGCAGCTCCCCCGGCGACTCTGGGGCCAACGTCCTGACTTTC,CASSSPGDSGANVLTF
TRBJ2-3,TRBV7-7,few,NA,TGTGCCAGCAGCTCCGGAGGGCCTGGAGATACGCAGTATTTT,CASSSGGPGDTQYF
TRBJ1-1,TRBV20-1,NA,NA,TGCAGTGCTAGGCCCCAGGGACTCGGTCAAGCTTTCTTT,CSARPQGLGQAFF
TRBJ2-7,TRBV7-2,NA,NA,TGTGCCAGCAGCGATACTAGTCTGTCATACGAGCAGTACTTC,CASSDTSLSYEQYF
TRBJ2-2,TRBV7-3,NA,TRBD2,TGTGCCAGCAGCGCCGCTGGAGCTAGCGGGAAGGGAGTCACCGGGGAGCTGTTTTTT,CASSAAGASGKGVTGELFF
TRBJ1-1,TRBV6-2/TRBV6-3,few,NA,TGTGCCAGCAGTTACCAGGCCGAAGGAGCTTTCTTT,CASSYQAEGAFF
TRBJ1-3,TRBV29-1,NA,NA,TGCAGCGTTGAAGACACCAGAACCGGAAACACCATATATTTT,CSVEDTRTGNTIYF
TRBJ1-3,TRBV20-1,NA,TRBD1,TGCAGTGCGCACGGACAGGGGGCGGCCGGAAACACCATATATTTT,CSAHGQGAAGNTIYF
TRBJ2-3,TRBV7-2,NA,TRBD1,TGTGCCAGCAGCCCGGGACAGGTGGGCACAGATACGCAGTATTTT,CASSPGQVGTDTQYF
TRBJ2-2,TRBV19,NA,TRBD2,TGTGCCAGTAGGCCGCTAGCGGCGAACACCGGGGAGCTGTTTTTT,CASRPLAANTGELFF
TRBJ2-1,TRBV20-1,NA,TRBD2,TGCAGTGCTATGGGGGGACTAGCCGTTAGTGAGCAGTTCTTC,CSAMGGLAVSEQFF
TRBJ1-5,TRBV16,NA,NA,TGTGCCAGCAGCCCCGGCAACAATCAGCCCCAGCATTTT,CASSPGNNQPQHF
TRBJ2-3,TRBV7-2,NA,NA,TGTGCCAGCGGGGGTTTCACAGATACGCAGTATTTT,CASGGFTDTQYF
TRBJ2-3,TRBV24-1,few,TRBD1,TGTGCCACCAGTGACCCTTCCCCGGGACAGGGAGTGACAGATACGCAGTATTTT,CATSDPSPGQGVTDTQYF
TRBJ1-6,TRBV27,NA,TRBD1,TGTGCCAGCAGCATGAGGGGACAGGGTCTGCCACCCCTCCACTTT,CASSMRGQGLPPLHF
TRBJ2-3,TRBV7-9,NA,NA,TGTGCCAGCAGCTCAGGTTCGCACGTACTTCAGTATTTT,CASSSGSHVLQYF
TRBJ2-6,TRBV30,few,NA,TGTGCCTGGAAGAGGGGGAGGCGGTCTGGGGCCAACGTCCTGACTTTC,CAWKRGRRSGANVLTF
TRBJ2-2,TRBV28,few,NA,TGTGCCAGCAGCCCCCTGGGGGTAGGGGGTCACACCGGGGAGCTGTTTTTT,CASSPLGVGGHTGELFF
TRBJ1-1,TRBV19,few,TRBD1,TGTGCCAGTAGTATAGTATGGGCTGGGGATAGACAGGGAAGGACTGAAGCTTTCTTT,CASSIVWAGDRQGRTEAFF
TRBJ2-2,TRBV7-3,NA,NA,TGTGCCAGCAGCCCCCAGGACACCGGGGAGCTGTTTTTT,CASSPQDTGELFF
TRBJ2-7,TRBV5-4,NA,TRBD1,TGTGCCAGCAGCACCCGGACAGGGTCTCCCTACGAGCAGTACTTC,CASSTRTGSPYEQYF
TRBJ2-3,TRBV10-3,NA,TRBD1,TGTGCCATCAGGACAGGGGGCGTAGATACGCAGTATTTT,CAIRTGGVDTQYF
TRBJ2-2,TRBV20-1,few,TRBD1,TGCAGTGCAACCGGGACAGAGAACACCGGGGAGCTGTTTTTT,CSATGTENTGELFF
TRBJ2-2,TRBV10-3,NA,TRBD1,TGTGCCATCAGGGGACAGAGCCACACCGGGGAGCTGTTTTTT,CAIRGQSHTGELFF
TRBJ2-2,TRBV20-1,NA,TRBD2,TGCAGTGCTAGCGGGGGGGTCACCGGGGAGCTGTTTTTT,CSASGGVTGELFF
TRBJ2-1,TRBV28,once,TRBD2,TGTGCCAGCAGTATATTGGGACCTAGCGGGAGAGATTCCTACAATGAGCAGTTCTTC,CASSILGPSGRDSYNEQFF
TRBJ1-6,TRBV15,NA,NA,TGTGCCACCAGCGGATTACAGGCCCTAAATTCACCCCTCCACTTT,CATSGLQALNSPLHF
TRBJ1-2,TRBV27,NA,TRBD1,TGTGCCAGCAGTCCCCTGATTATGCGGGACAGGGGGCGAGGCTATGGCTACACCTTC,CASSPLIMRDRGRGYGYTF
TRBJ2-3,TRBV30,NA,NA,TGTGCCTGGACTCCTGGCACAGATACGCAGTATTTT,CAWTPGTDTQYF
TRBJ1-1,TRBV27,NA,NA,TGTGCCAGCAGCCCTAACTGGGGGAGGCACACTGAAGCTTTCTTT,CASSPNWGRHTEAFF
TRBJ2-1,TRBV7-9,NA,TRBD2,TGTGCCAGCAGCTCCCGGGGGGGGGGCAATGAGCAGTTCTTC,CASSSRGGGNEQFF
TRBJ1-5,TRBV29-1,NA,TRBD1,TGCAGCGTTCGTGGACAGGGATGGGATCAGCCCCAGCATTTT,CSVRGQGWDQPQHF
TRBJ2-5,TRBV2,once,TRBD1,TGTGCCAGCAGTCCAGACAGGGGAGGAGAGACCCAGTACTTC,CASSPDRGGETQYF
TRBJ2-2,TRBV28,NA,TRBD1,TGTGCCAGCACCTCCGGGACAGGGGCCACCGGGGAGCTGTTTTTT,CASTSGTGATGELFF
TRBJ1-2,TRBV10-2,NA,NA,TGCGCCAGCCGAGCCCGCGGGGGCGACTATGGCTACACCTTC,CASRARGGDYGYTF
TRBJ1-1,TRBV11-2,NA,NA,TGTGCCAGCAGCAAGGGACGATGGACTGAAGCTTTCTTT,CASSKGRWTEAFF
TRBJ2-5,TRBV10-2,NA,NA,TGCGCCAGCAGTGAGCCGGGGCTGGCGGAGACCCAGTACTTC,CASSEPGLAETQYF
TRBJ2-7,TRBV2,NA,NA,TGTGCCAGCAGTACTGGCCCTAAGGGCGAGCAGTACTTC,CASSTGPKGEQYF
TRBJ2-5,TRBV10-3,NA,NA,TGTGCCATCAGTGAGACCTTTGGGGGGGAGACCCAGTACTTC,CAISETFGGETQYF
TRBJ1-1,TRBV5-1,once,NA,TGCGCCAGCACCTCCAAACAGGGCCTTGAAGCTTTCTTT,CASTSKQGLEAFF
TRBJ1-1,TRBV4-2,NA,TRBD1,TGTGCCAGCAGCCAAGAGCAACAGGGGGTAGCTTTCTTT,CASSQEQQGVAFF
TRBJ2-1,TRBV7-8,NA,NA,TGTGCCAGCAGCCTCAGCGGTTCTAGGGGTAATGAGCAGTTCTTC,CASSLSGSRGNEQFF
TRBJ1-1,TRBV6-2/TRBV6-3,NA,TRBD1,TGTGCCAGCGGGCGACAGGGCAGGTCGGCTTTCTTT,CASGRQGRSAFF
TRBJ2-5,TRBV20-1,NA,NA,TGCAGTGCTAGACTTACAGGGCGAGAGACCCAGTACTTC,CSARLTGRETQYF
TRBJ2-5,TRBV4-2,NA,TRBD1,TGTGCCAGCAGCCTTCGACAGGGGCAAGAGACCCAGTACTTC,CASSLRQGQETQYF
TRBJ2-7,TRBV20-1,NA,TRBD2,TGCAGTGCCCACCCCCCGGGACTAGCGGGTTACGAGCAGTACTTC,CSAHPPGLAGYEQYF
TRBJ1-5,TRBV7-2,few,NA,TGTGCCAGCAGCCCTGGACATCTTAGCAATCAGCCCCAGCATTTT,CASSPGHLSNQPQHF